Each of the 11 T cell receptor beta chains below was sequenced from the same sample in a study of blood T cell repertoires in COVID-19. Clones were read by immunoSEQ multiplex PCR, and TCRdb kept only the in-frame ones, dropping some. The data contain a few hundred thousand clones, around four fifths of them singletons. Sequenced sample: peripheral blood. The receptor source for this set is a man in his fifties or sixties with acute or convalescent COVID-19.

The gene calls are TRBV6-5 and TRBJ2-5; the D is unclear. Gene TRBJ2-7 matches the end of the DNA better, so the J call may be wrong. This CDR3 region has 10 residues. Looked up from germline, CDR1 is MNHEY and CDR2 is SVGAGI. Here the CDR3 reads CASGSYEQYF. The DNA for the CDR3 is TGTGCCAGCGGTAGTTACGAGCAGTACTTC.

This chain uses TRBV7-2 with TRBJ2-7; 8 bases are a match to TRBD2. Germline V gene data show CDR1 as SGHTA and CDR2 as FQGNSA. The CDR3 runs to 15 residues. Losses at the gene ends were 3 bases for V and 0 bases for J; bases not matched to a gene: 4. The CDR3 region is CASSLSGRGSYEQYF. The CDR3 region has the DNA TGTGCCAGCAGCTTGAGCGGGAGAGGCTCCTACGAGCAGTACTTC. Looking up the rest from reference TRBV7-2 and TRBJ2-7 gives the full variable domain: GAGVSQSPSNKVTEKGKDVELRCDPISGHTALYWYRQSLGQGLEFLIYFQGNSAPDKSGLPSDRFSAERTGGSVSTLTIQRTQQEDSAVYLCASSLSGRGSYEQYFGPGTRLTVT.

The chain couples TRBV24-1 to TRBJ2-2, with 10 bases that match TRBD2. The length of the CDR3 is 18 residues. V lost 4 bases, J lost 3 bases, and 10 bases stayed unmatched. Germline V CDR1 and CDR2: KGHDR, SFDVKD. In nucleotides, the CDR3 is TGTGCCACCAGTGACCCTAGGGCTAGCGGGAGAGACACCGGGGAGCTGTTTTTT. Residues: CATSDPRASGRDTGELFF.

J is TRBJ1-2 and V is TRBV6-5, with 7 positions matching TRBD1. Germline CDR1 is MNHEY and CDR2 is SVGAGI. Trimming at V came to 2 bases and at J to 7 bases, leaving 4 bases not matched to a gene. The CDR3 is made up of 13 amino acids. CDR3 nucleotides: TGTGCCAGCAGTTACATACAGGGGCCTGGCTACACCTTC. It encodes CASSYIQGPGYTF.

The V call is TRBV4-2, the J call TRBJ2-3; 7 bases align to TRBD2. The germline V gene has CDR1 LGHNA and CDR2 YNFKEQ. V shed 4 bases and J 5 bases; nucleotides not matched to a gene: 15. The CDR3 has 17 residues. CDR3 region: CASSPASPAGVGDTQYF. CDR3 nucleotides: TGTGCCAGCAGCCCTGCTTCTCCCGCGGGGGTGGGAGATACGCAGTATTTT.

The chain recombines TRBV10-3 with TRBJ2-3; tentative D call: TRBD2 (7 bases). Deletions cut 6 bases from V and 6 bases from J, with 16 bases between. Germline CDR1 ENHRY, CDR2 SYGVKD. CDR3 size: 14 residues. CDR3 in DNA: TGTGCCATCAGCTTAAGGGGGGGCGCGGATACGCAGTATTTT. Translating gives CAISLRGGADTQYF.

The chain joins TRBV25-1 to TRBJ2-1; 14 bases agree with TRBD2. Trimming at V came to 6 bases and at J to 4 bases, leaving 5 bases not matched to a gene. The CDR3 totals 16 residues. CDR1 and CDR2 (germline): MGHDK, SYGVNS. The DNA of the CDR3 is TGTGCCAGCAGGTCGGGACTAGCGGGGGATTACAATGAGCAGTTCTTC. Its translation: CASRSGLAGDYNEQFF.

The V call is TRBV2, the J call TRBJ2-1; 7 bases agree with TRBD2. Germline CDR1 reads SNHLY; CDR2 reads FYNNEI. The CDR3 has 15 residues. Unmatched junction bases numbered 5, after V lost 2 bases and J lost 4 bases. CDR3 amino acids: CASSEIAGAYNEQFF. The CDR3 DNA reads TGTGCCAGCAGTGAAATTGCGGGAGCTTACAATGAGCAGTTCTTC.

V is TRBV3-1 (or the pseudogene TRBV3-2) and J is TRBJ1-2; D gene uncertain. V was clipped by 7 bases and J by 8 bases, with 17 bases between them. The CDR3 extends over 13 amino acids. The germline V gene has CDR1 LGHDT and CDR2 YNNKEL (reference sequence). CDR3 loop: CASTSVGSEGYTF. The DNA of the CDR3 is TGTGCCAGCACCTCTGTTGGTTCCGAGGGCTACACCTTC.

This clone occurred once. The chain recombines TRBV19 with TRBJ2-7; 7 positions agree with TRBD1. V gave up 4 bases and J gave up 0 bases; unmatched junction bases: 3. Germline CDR1 reads LNHDA; CDR2 reads SQIVND (reference sequence). The CDR3 consists of 14 residues. The CDR3 is CASSKTGTSYEQYF. The CDR3 DNA is TGTGCCAGTAGTAAGACAGGGACCTCCTACGAGCAGTACTTC.

The chain joins TRBV2 to TRBJ1-5, with D unresolved. In germline, CDR1 is SNHLY, CDR2 FYNNEI. Trimming pared 6 bases from V and 1 base from J, leaving 4 bases between. The CDR3 covers 12 residues. The CDR3 sequence is CASSTSNQPQHF. The CDR3 nucleotides are TGTGCCAGCAGCACAAGCAATCAGCCCCAGCATTTT.